This TCR beta chain was identified during a study of blood T cell repertoires in COVID-19. About the research overall: Samples representing acute and convalescent COVID-19 were sourced from the United States, Italy and Spain.

After removal of 4 bases from V and 3 bases from J, the junction contained 7 bases not matched to a gene. The CDR3 has 16 amino acids. Per germline, CDR1 LGHNA and CDR2 YSLEER. Assay: immunoSEQ multiplex PCR; the TCRdb copy retains only in-frame clones and omits some. This sample has fewer than 85,000 clones, with around four fifths found just once. The chain combines TRBV4-3 with TRBJ2-3; TRBD2 matches 10 bases. The clonotype originates from an older woman with acute or convalescent COVID-19. Sequencing was performed on peripheral blood. CDR3: CASSRAAGGLTDTQYF. In DNA form, the CDR3 reads TGCGCCAGCAGCCGAGCAGCGGGGGGGCTGACAGATACGCAGTATTTT.